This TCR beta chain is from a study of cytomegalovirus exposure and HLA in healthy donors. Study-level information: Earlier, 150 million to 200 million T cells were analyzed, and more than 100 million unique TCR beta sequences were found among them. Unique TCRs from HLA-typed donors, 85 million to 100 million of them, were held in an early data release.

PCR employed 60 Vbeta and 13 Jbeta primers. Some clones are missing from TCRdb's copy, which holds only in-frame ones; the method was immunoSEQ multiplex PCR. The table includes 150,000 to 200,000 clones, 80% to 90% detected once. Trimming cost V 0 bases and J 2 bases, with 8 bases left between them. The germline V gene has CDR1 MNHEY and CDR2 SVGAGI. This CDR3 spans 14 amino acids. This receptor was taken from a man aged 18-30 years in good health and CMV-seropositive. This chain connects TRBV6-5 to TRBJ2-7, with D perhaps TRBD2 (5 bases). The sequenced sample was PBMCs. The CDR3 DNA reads TGTGCCAGCAGTTACTCTGGGAGAACCTACGAGCAGTACTTC. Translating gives CASSYSGRTYEQYF.